One sample yielded the 13 T cell receptor beta chains listed below, sequenced in a study of CXCR3-negative and CXCR3-positive naive CD8 T cells. It was by 5' RACE with UMI labels that the TRB cDNA libraries were prepared. TCRdb reworked the 5' RACE reads into one entry per CDR3 protein, no DNA. This repertoire includes 130,000 to 150,000 distinct CDR3 sequences. Study outcomes and limitations: CXCR3-positive naive cells carried more hydrophobic TRB CDR3s than CXCR3-negative ones.

These receptors lack a known antigen. Sample: naive CXCR3+ CD8+ T cells from blood. The subset here: CD45RO-CCR7+CD27+CD95- naive CD8+ T cells expressing CXCR3 (TNR3+). The receptors originated from a human donor in good health. Some clones in this sample may be carry-over from other donors' samples.

The V and J genes are TRBV5-6 and TRBJ2-7; TCRdb's D gene call, TRBD1, goes unchecked for lack of DNA. Germline CDR1 and CDR2: SGHDT and YYEEEE. The CDR3 covers 14 residues. This CDR3 reads CASSYQAGRYEQYF.

The J gene is TRBJ2-3, the V gene TRBV12-3 or TRBV12-4; the TCRdb call, TRBD2, lacks DNA for checking. The CDR3 sequence is 17 residues long. The CDR3 sequence: CASSLDRELAATDTQYF.

The V gene is TRBV28, the J gene TRBJ1-1; TCRdb's D call of TRBD1 is untestable without DNA. Germline lookup yields CDR1 MDHEN and CDR2 SYDVKM. The CDR3 is 13 residues long. CDR3 in amino acids: CASSPGQGNEAFF.

The CDR3 loop reads CASSLEGRDQPQHF. The V and J genes are TRBV7-9 and TRBJ1-5; TCRdb picks TRBD1, but there is no DNA to check that call. The CDR3 is 14 residues long. The germline V gene has CDR1 SEHNR and CDR2 FQNEAQ (reference sequence). The whole variable domain, filled in from reference TRBV7-9 and TRBJ1-5, reads DTGVSQNPRHKITKRGQNVTFRCDPISEHNRLYWYRQTLGQGPEFLTYFQNEAQLEKSRLLSDRFSAERPKGSFSTLEIQRTEQGDSAMYLCASSLEGRDQPQHFGDGTRLSIL.

The chain is built from TRBV29-1 and TRBJ2-3; the D call from TCRdb, TRBD1, cannot be confirmed without DNA. CDR1 and CDR2 (germline): SQVTM, ANQGSEA. The CDR3 is 13 amino acids. CDR3 protein: CSGSGGVVDTQYF.

The chain links TRBV12-3 or TRBV12-4 to TRBJ1-5. This CDR3 contains 13 residues. CDR3 protein: CASSLSTLAPQHF.

The chain has TRBV28 and TRBJ2-1; lacking DNA, the TRBD2 call made by TCRdb goes unchecked. From germline, CDR1 is MDHEN and CDR2 SYDVKM. The CDR3 loop spans 11 amino acids. This CDR3 reads CASTLGHEQFF.

The chain carries TRBV7-2 and TRBJ2-1; TCRdb's D gene call, TRBD1, goes unchecked for lack of DNA. The CDR3 runs 18 residues. Germline V gene data show CDR1 as SGHTA and CDR2 as FQGNSA. The CDR3 protein is CASSLLWAGQRAYNEQFF.

This sequence joins TRBV5-1 and TRBJ1-1; TCRdb selects TRBD1, and the lack of DNA leaves this call unchecked. The CDR3 covers 14 residues. CDR1 and CDR2 (germline): SGHRS, YFSETQ. The CDR3 sequence is CASSLEGTNTEAFF.

The V call is TRBV12-3 or TRBV12-4, the J call TRBJ2-7; TCRdb indicates TRBD2, and absent DNA this call remains unverified. The CDR3 extends over 19 amino acids. The CDR3 sequence: CASAYLELAGAWTAYEQYF.

This chain connects TRBV4-3 to TRBJ2-3. Looked up from germline, CDR1 is LGHNA and CDR2 is YSLEER. This CDR3 is built from 16 residues. The CDR3 loop is CASSQDLGGKSNTQYF.

The rearrangement joins TRBV27 to TRBJ2-3; TCRdb reports TRBD1, a call that lacks DNA to check it against. The CDR3 covers 16 residues. Germline CDR1 MNHEY, CDR2 SMNVEV (reference sequence). CDR3 sequence reads: CASSPTSGTDTDTQYF.

This sequence joins TRBV10-1 and TRBJ2-7; TCRdb reports TRBD2, a call that lacks DNA to check it against. CDR1 WNHNN and CDR2 SYGVQD come from the germline V gene (reference sequence). This CDR3 spans 15 amino acids. The CDR3 loop reads CASSLRLAGPYEQYF.